The rows below give T cell receptor beta chains drawn from one sample of a study of shared clonotypes between healthy human individuals. Here immunoSEQ multiplex PCR was the method, and the copy in TCRdb shows in-frame clones only, minus some. The sample lists some 2 million clones; roughly 94% were seen once. The sample taken for sequencing was naive CD4+ T cells sorted from blood. These receptors all stem from a man younger than 35 in good health. Both conserved end residues are part of each CDR3. D genes are given only for firm matches. Clone size is given for some rows only: seen once, a few or many times, or a class if the clone is expanded.

NA	TRBJ1-1	12	TRBV19	NA	CASKQDYTEAFF	TGTGCCAGTAAACAGGATTACACTGAAGCTTTCTTT
NA	TRBJ2-3	18	TRBV7-3	TRBD1	CASSKGQGSDFQRDTQYF	TGTGCCAGCAGCAAAGGACAGGGAAGTGACTTTCAGAGAGATACGCAGTATTTT
NA	TRBJ1-2	13	TRBV5-1	NA	CASSLSGSYGYTF	TGCGCCAGCAGCTTATCAGGGAGCTACGGCTACACCTTC
NA	TRBJ2-5	15	TRBV9	TRBD2	CASSVVAGGQETQYF	TGTGCCAGCAGCGTTGTCGCGGGGGGACAAGAGACCCAGTACTTC
NA	TRBJ2-6	14	TRBV30	NA	CAWRRGNGANVLTF	TGTGCCTGGAGACGAGGGAATGGGGCCAACGTCCTGACTTTC
NA	TRBJ1-4	15	TRBV5-1	NA	CASSLEAPTTGKLFF	TGCGCCAGCAGCTTGGAGGCCCCGACTACTGGAAAACTGTTTTTT
NA	TRBJ2-5	12	TRBV5-4	NA	CASSQTGETQYF	TGTGCCAGCAGCCAGACCGGGGAGACCCAGTACTTC
once	TRBJ1-6	16	TRBV5-1	NA	CASSPLAGLGNSPLHF	TGCGCCAGCAGCCCTCTCGCAGGTCTGGGGAATTCACCCCTCCACTTT
NA	TRBJ1-2	14	TRBV29-1	NA	CSVGDRFPSYGYTF	TGCAGCGTGGGAGACAGATTCCCATCCTATGGCTACACCTTC
NA	TRBJ2-7	14	TRBV7-8	NA	CASSHILRSDEQYF	TGTGCCAGCAGCCACATATTACGATCGGACGAGCAGTACTTC